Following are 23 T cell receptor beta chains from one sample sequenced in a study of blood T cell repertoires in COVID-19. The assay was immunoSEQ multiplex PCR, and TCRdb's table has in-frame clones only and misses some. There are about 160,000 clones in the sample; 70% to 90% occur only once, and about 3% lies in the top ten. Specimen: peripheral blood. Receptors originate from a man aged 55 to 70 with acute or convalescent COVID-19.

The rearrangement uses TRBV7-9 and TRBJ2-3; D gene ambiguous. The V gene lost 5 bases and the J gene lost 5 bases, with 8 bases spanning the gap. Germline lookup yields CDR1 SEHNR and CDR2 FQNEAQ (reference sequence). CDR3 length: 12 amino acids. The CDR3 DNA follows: TGTGCCAGCAGCATCCACATAGATACGCAGTATTTT. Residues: CASSIHIDTQYF. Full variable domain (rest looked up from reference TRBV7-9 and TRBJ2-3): DTGVSQNPRHKITKRGQNVTFRCDPISEHNRLYWYRQTLGQGPEFLTYFQNEAQLEKSRLLSDRFSAERPKGSFSTLEIQRTEQGDSAMYLCASSIHIDTQYFGPGTRLTVL.

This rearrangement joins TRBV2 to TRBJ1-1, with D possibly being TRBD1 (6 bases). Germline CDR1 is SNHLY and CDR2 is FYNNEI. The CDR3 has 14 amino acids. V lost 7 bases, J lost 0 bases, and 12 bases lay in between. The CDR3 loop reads CASKGQTMNTEAFF. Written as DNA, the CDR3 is TGTGCCAGCAAAGGACAGACTATGAACACTGAAGCTTTCTTT.

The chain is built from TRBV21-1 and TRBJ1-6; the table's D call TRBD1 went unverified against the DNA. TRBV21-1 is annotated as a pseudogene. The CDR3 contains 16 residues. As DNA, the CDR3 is TGTGCCAGCAGCAACATAGACAGGGTCCATAATTCACCCCTCCACTTT. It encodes CASSNIDRVHNSPLHF.

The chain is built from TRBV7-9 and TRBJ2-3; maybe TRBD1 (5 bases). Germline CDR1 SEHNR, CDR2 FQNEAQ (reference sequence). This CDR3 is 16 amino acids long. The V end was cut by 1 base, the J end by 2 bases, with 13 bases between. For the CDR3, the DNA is TGTGCCAGCAGCTTAGGAACCCAGGGTGCCACAGATACGCAGTATTTT. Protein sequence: CASSLGTQGATDTQYF.

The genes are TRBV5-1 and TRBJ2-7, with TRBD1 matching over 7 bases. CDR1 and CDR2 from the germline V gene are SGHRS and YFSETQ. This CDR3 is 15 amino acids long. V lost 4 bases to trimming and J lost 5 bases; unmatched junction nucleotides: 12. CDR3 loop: CASSRGSAGGNEQYF. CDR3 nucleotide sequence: TGCGCCAGCAGCCGGGGCTCGGCAGGGGGTAACGAGCAGTACTTC.

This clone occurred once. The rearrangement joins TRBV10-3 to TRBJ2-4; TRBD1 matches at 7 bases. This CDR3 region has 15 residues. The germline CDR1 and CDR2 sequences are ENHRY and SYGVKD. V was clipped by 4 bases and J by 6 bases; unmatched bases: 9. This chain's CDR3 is CAISAEQGPLNIQYF. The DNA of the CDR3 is TGTGCCATCAGTGCGGAACAGGGGCCCCTAAACATTCAGTACTTC.

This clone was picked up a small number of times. The CDR3 spells CASSIDRGAGYTF. CDR3 coding DNA: TGTGCCAGCAGCATAGACAGGGGGGCTGGCTACACCTTC. V and J are TRBV7-2 and TRBJ1-2; 9 positions agree with TRBD1. V was pared by 5 bases and J by 7 bases, with 5 bases of the junction left unmatched. The CDR3 runs to 13 residues. Germline V gives CDR1 SGHTA, CDR2 FQGNSA.

The DNA of the CDR3 is TGTGCCAGCAGCTCTGAAGCGATTTCCCTATACAATGAGCAGTTCTTC. Translating it yields CASSSEAISLYNEQFF. The J gene is TRBJ2-1, the V gene TRBV7-6; D is unresolved. The CDR3 is made up of 16 amino acids. The germline V gene encodes CDR1 SGHVS and CDR2 FNYEAQ. Trimming stripped 4 bases from V and 4 bases from J, with 17 bases between.

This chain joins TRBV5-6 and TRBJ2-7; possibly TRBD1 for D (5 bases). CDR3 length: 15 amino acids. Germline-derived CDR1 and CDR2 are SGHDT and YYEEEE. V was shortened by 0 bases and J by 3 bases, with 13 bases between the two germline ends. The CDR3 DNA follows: TGTGCCAGCAGCTTGGCGGTGACAGCTTTCTACGAGCAGTACTTC. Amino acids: CASSLAVTAFYEQYF.

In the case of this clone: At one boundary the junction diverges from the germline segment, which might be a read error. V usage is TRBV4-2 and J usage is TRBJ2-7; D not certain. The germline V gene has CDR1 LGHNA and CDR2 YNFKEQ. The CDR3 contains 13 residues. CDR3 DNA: TGTGCCAGCAGCCAAGATATACGAAGCCTATCTGACTTC. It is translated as CASSQDIRSLSDF.

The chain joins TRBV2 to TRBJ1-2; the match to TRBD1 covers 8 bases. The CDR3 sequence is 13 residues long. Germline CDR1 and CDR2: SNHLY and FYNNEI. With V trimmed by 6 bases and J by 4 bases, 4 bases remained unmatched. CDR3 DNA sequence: TGTGCCAGCAGAGGAGGACAGGGCTATGGCTACACCTTC. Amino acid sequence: CASRGGQGYGYTF.

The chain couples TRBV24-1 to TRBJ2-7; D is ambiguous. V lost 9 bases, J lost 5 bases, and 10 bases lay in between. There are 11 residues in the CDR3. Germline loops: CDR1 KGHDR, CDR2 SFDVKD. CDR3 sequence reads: CATAQAHEQYF. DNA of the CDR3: TGTGCCACCGCGCAAGCCCACGAGCAGTACTTC.

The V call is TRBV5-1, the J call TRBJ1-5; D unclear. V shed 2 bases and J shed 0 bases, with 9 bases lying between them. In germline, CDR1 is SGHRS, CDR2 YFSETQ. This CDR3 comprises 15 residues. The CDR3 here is CASSFEGSSNQPQHF. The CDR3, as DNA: TGCGCCAGCAGCTTTGAGGGAAGTAGCAATCAGCCCCAGCATTTT.

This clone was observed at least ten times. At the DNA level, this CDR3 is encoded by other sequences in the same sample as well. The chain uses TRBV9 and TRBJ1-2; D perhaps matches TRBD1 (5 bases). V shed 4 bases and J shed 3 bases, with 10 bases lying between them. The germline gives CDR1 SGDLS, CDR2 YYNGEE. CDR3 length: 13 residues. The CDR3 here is CASSTWGDYGYTF. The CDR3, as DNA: TGTGCCAGCAGCACCTGGGGGGACTATGGCTACACCTTC. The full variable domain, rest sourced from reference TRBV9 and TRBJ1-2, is DSGVTQTPKHLITATGQRVTLRCSPRSGDLSVYWYQQSLDQGLQFLIQYYNGEERAKGNILERFSAQQFPDLHSELNLSSLELGDSALYFCASSTWGDYGYTFGSGTRLTVV.

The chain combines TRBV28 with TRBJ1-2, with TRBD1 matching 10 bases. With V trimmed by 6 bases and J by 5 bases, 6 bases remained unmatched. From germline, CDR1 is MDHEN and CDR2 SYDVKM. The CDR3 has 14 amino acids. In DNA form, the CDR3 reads TGTGCCAGCAGCATAGTGGGACAGGGGTATGGCTACACCTTC. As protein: CASSIVGQGYGYTF.

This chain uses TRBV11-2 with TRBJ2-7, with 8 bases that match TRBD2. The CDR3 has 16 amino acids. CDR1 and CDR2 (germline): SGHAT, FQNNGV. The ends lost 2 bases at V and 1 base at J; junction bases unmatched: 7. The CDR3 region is CASSLRGGGLSYEQYF. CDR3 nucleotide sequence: TGTGCCAGCAGCTTAAGGGGCGGGGGGCTATCCTACGAGCAGTACTTC.

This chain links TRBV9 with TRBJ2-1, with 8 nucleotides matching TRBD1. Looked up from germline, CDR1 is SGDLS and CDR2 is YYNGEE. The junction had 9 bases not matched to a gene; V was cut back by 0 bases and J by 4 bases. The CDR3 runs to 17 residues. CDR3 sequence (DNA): TGTGCCAGCAGCGTAGTCGGGACAGGCAAAGGGTACAATGAGCAGTTCTTC. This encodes CASSVVGTGKGYNEQFF.

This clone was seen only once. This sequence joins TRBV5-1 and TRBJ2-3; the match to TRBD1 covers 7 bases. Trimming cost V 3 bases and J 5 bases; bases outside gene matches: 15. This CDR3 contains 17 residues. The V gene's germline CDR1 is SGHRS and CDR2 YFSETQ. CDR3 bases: TGCGCCAGCAGCTCGCCTACAGACGACAGGGCGGGAGATACGCAGTATTTT. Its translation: CASSSPTDDRAGDTQYF.

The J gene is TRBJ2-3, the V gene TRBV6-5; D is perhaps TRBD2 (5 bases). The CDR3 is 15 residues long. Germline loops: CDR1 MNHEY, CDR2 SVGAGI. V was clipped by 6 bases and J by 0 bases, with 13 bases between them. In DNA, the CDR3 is TGTGCCAGCAGGGGGAGCGGAACTAGCACAGATACGCAGTATTTT. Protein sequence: CASRGSGTSTDTQYF.

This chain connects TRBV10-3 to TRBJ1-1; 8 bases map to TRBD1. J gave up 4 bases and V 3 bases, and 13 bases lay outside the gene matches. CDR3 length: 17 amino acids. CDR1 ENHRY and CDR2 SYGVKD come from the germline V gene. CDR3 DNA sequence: TGTGCCATCAGTGACCTCAGGACAGGGCAAGGGGGCACTGAAGCTTTCTTT. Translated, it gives CAISDLRTGQGGTEAFF.

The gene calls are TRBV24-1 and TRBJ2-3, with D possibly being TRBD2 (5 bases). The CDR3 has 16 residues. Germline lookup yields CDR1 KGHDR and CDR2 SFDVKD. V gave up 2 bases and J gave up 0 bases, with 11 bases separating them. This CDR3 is CATSDSRTRSTDTQYF. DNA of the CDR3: TGTGCCACCAGTGATTCCCGGACTCGGAGCACAGATACGCAGTATTTT.

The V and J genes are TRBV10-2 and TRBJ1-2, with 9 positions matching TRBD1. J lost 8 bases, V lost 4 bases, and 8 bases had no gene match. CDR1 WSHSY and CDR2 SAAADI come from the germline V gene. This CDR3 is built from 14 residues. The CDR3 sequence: CASSGRGQGNGYTF. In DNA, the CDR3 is TGCGCCAGCAGTGGGCGGGGACAGGGAAACGGCTACACCTTC.

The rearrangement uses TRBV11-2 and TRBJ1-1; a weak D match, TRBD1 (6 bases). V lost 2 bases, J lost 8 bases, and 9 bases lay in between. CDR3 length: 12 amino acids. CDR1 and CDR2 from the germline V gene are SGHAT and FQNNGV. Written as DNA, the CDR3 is TGTGCCAGCAGCTTAACAGGGTTCGAAGCTTTCTTT. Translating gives CASSLTGFEAFF. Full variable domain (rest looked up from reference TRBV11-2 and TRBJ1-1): EAGVAQSPRYKIIEKRQSVAFWCNPISGHATLYWYQQILGQGPKLLIQFQNNGVVDDSQLPKDRFSAERLKGVDSTLKIQPAKLEDSAVYLCASSLTGFEAFFGQGTRLTVV.